This is a list of T cell receptor beta chains from one sample in a study of T cell repertoires in cytomegalovirus infection. MiXCR, applied by TCRdb to the reads, yields one record per CDR3 protein. The data show hundreds of thousands of distinct CDR3 sequences, under 20% seen once. Sequencing was done on a sample of PBMCs. Every receptor here comes from a human donor in good health (CMV status not recorded). Some clones in this sample may be carry-over from other donors' samples. Each CDR3 is given with its conserved first and last residue. D genes are given only for firm matches. Clone size is given for some rows only: seen once, a few or many times, or a class if the clone is expanded.

j_gene: TRBJ2-5
abundance: few
v_gene: TRBV28
len: 15
d_gene: TRBD1
CDR3aa: CASSPPRTGVETQYF
CDR3nt: TGTGCCAGCAGTCCCCCACGGACAGGGGTCGAGACCCAGTACTTC

j_gene: TRBJ2-5
abundance: once
v_gene: TRBV20-1
len: 14
d_gene: TRBD1
CDR3aa: CRPQQGAIQETQYF
CDR3nt: TGCAGACCTCAACAGGGGGCGATTCAAGAGACCCAGTACTTC

j_gene: TRBJ2-3
abundance: NA
v_gene: TRBV23-1
len: 14
d_gene: NA
CDR3aa: CASTCGEEADTQYF
CDR3nt: TGCGCCAGCACCTGCGGGGAGGAGGCAGATACGCAGTATTTT

j_gene: TRBJ2-3
abundance: few
v_gene: TRBV18
len: 17
d_gene: TRBD2
CDR3aa: CASSPSASGGGTDTQYF
CDR3nt: TGTGCCAGCTCACCATCGGCTAGCGGGGGAGGCACAGATACGCAGTATTTT

j_gene: TRBJ2-7
abundance: NA
v_gene: TRBV28
len: 14
d_gene: NA
CDR3aa: CACGSGTSGWKQYF
CDR3nt: TGTGCCTGCGGATCCGGGACGAGTGGCTGGAAGCAGTACTTC

j_gene: TRBJ2-5
abundance: NA
v_gene: TRBV20-1
len: 15
d_gene: NA
CDR3aa: CSAGPGAGVQETQYF
CDR3nt: TGCAGTGCTGGACCTGGGGCAGGAGTACAAGAGACCCAGTACTTC

j_gene: TRBJ2-3
abundance: NA
v_gene: TRBV24-1
len: 15
d_gene: NA
CDR3aa: CATSSGGYSTDTQYF
CDR3nt: TGTGCCACCAGTTCGGGCGGCTATAGCACAGATACGCAGTATTTT

j_gene: TRBJ2-7
abundance: few
v_gene: TRBV12-3/TRBV12-4
len: 14
d_gene: TRBD1
CDR3aa: CASSLTGAPHEQYF
CDR3nt: TGTGCCAGCAGTTTGACAGGGGCACCCCACGAGCAGTACTTC

j_gene: TRBJ1-1
abundance: few
v_gene: TRBV5-6
len: 14
d_gene: NA
CDR3aa: CASSFFGGSAEAFF
CDR3nt: TGTGCCAGCAGCTTCTTCGGGGGATCTGCTGAAGCTTTCTTT

j_gene: TRBJ2-5
abundance: few
v_gene: TRBV2
len: 13
d_gene: TRBD1
CDR3aa: CASMTDRGETQYF
CDR3nt: TGTGCCAGCATGACGGACAGGGGGGAGACCCAGTACTTC

j_gene: TRBJ2-3
abundance: many
v_gene: TRBV7-2
len: 16
d_gene: TRBD2
CDR3aa: CASSSPGTSGADTQYF
CDR3nt: TGTGCCAGCAGCTCTCCCGGGACTAGCGGGGCAGATACGCAGTATTTT

j_gene: TRBJ2-2
abundance: NA
v_gene: TRBV2
len: 16
d_gene: NA
CDR3aa: CASTPSQGGSTGELFF
CDR3nt: TGTGCCAGCACCCCGAGTCAGGGGGGTAGCACCGGGGAGCTGTTTTTT

j_gene: TRBJ1-5
abundance: NA
v_gene: TRBV29-1
len: 12
d_gene: NA
CDR3aa: CSVGFGNQPQHF
CDR3nt: TGCAGCGTTGGGTTCGGCAATCAGCCCCAGCATTTT

j_gene: TRBJ1-6
abundance: NA
v_gene: TRBV10-3
len: 13
d_gene: NA
CDR3aa: CAISESRDSPLHF
CDR3nt: TGTGCCATCAGTGAGTCGAGAGATTCACCCCTCCACTTT

j_gene: TRBJ1-1
abundance: NA
v_gene: TRBV6-5
len: 14
d_gene: TRBD1
CDR3aa: CASSPPGQGVEAFF
CDR3nt: TGTGCCAGCAGCCCCCCGGGACAGGGGGTTGAAGCTTTCTTT

j_gene: TRBJ2-5
abundance: few
v_gene: TRBV28
len: 15
d_gene: NA
CDR3aa: CASSQGGAIQETQYF
CDR3nt: TGTGCCAGCAGTCAGGGGGGGGCCATACAAGAGACCCAGTACTTC

j_gene: TRBJ2-3
abundance: many
v_gene: TRBV7-2
len: 18
d_gene: TRBD2
CDR3aa: CASARWLAGGDGTDTQYF
CDR3nt: TGTGCCAGCGCGAGGTGGCTAGCGGGGGGGGACGGCACAGATACGCAGTATTTT

j_gene: TRBJ1-1
abundance: NA
v_gene: TRBV20-1
len: 14
d_gene: TRBD1
CDR3aa: CSASRTGGITEAFF
CDR3nt: TGCAGTGCTAGCCGGACAGGGGGCATCACTGAAGCTTTCTTT

j_gene: TRBJ2-3
abundance: NA
v_gene: TRBV5-4
len: 15
d_gene: TRBD2
CDR3aa: CASSLIGGGTDTQYF
CDR3nt: TGTGCCAGCAGCTTGATCGGGGGGGGCACAGATACGCAGTATTTT

j_gene: TRBJ1-1
abundance: few
v_gene: TRBV25-1
len: 14
d_gene: NA
CDR3aa: CASTPAGLNTEAFF
CDR3nt: TGTGCCAGCACCCCGGCAGGTTTGAACACTGAAGCTTTCTTT

j_gene: TRBJ1-1
abundance: NA
v_gene: TRBV4-2
len: 15
d_gene: NA
CDR3aa: CASSQDGAPGTEAFF
CDR3nt: TGTGCCAGCAGCCAAGATGGTGCCCCAGGCACTGAAGCTTTCTTT

j_gene: TRBJ2-3
abundance: few
v_gene: TRBV28
len: 16
d_gene: TRBD2
CDR3aa: CASSSASGGAVNTQYF
CDR3nt: TGTGCCAGCAGTTCAGCTAGCGGGGGGGCCGTAAATACGCAGTATTTT

j_gene: TRBJ2-2
abundance: many
v_gene: TRBV6-2/TRBV6-3
len: 15
d_gene: NA
CDR3aa: CASRTGTGNTGELFF
CDR3nt: TGTGCCAGCAGAACCGGGACGGGGAACACCGGGGAGCTGTTTTTT

j_gene: TRBJ1-1
abundance: NA
v_gene: TRBV4-3
len: 17
d_gene: NA
CDR3aa: CASSQDLRGRVNAEAFF
CDR3nt: TGCGCCAGCAGCCAAGATTTACGGGGGAGGGTGAACGCTGAAGCTTTCTTT

j_gene: TRBJ1-5
abundance: many
v_gene: TRBV28
len: 15
d_gene: NA
CDR3aa: CASSLLGRPNQPQHF
CDR3nt: TGTGCCAGCAGTTTATTAGGCCGACCGAATCAGCCCCAGCATTTT

j_gene: TRBJ1-4
abundance: NA
v_gene: TRBV20-1
len: 14
d_gene: NA
CDR3aa: CSARVPVPIEKLFF
CDR3nt: TGCAGTGCTAGAGTACCTGTACCTATCGAAAAACTGTTTTTT

j_gene: TRBJ2-2
abundance: few
v_gene: TRBV6-1
len: 14
d_gene: NA
CDR3aa: CASRATGFAGELFF
CDR3nt: TGTGCCAGCAGGGCGACAGGTTTCGCCGGGGAGCTGTTTTTT

j_gene: TRBJ2-1
abundance: medium-sized
v_gene: TRBV19
len: 16
d_gene: NA
CDR3aa: CASSTRAGGGYNEQFF
CDR3nt: TGTGCCAGTAGTACCAGGGCAGGGGGAGGATACAATGAGCAGTTCTTC

j_gene: TRBJ2-3
abundance: few
v_gene: TRBV5-5
len: 14
d_gene: NA
CDR3aa: CASSLVRTRQTQYF
CDR3nt: TGTGCCAGCAGCTTGGTTCGTACTCGCCAAACGCAGTATTTT

j_gene: TRBJ2-1
abundance: few
v_gene: TRBV2
len: 17
d_gene: NA
CDR3aa: CASSDTSGGRSYNEQFF
CDR3nt: TGTGCCAGCAGTGATACGTCGGGGGGCCGATCCTACAATGAGCAGTTCTTC

j_gene: TRBJ2-3
abundance: many
v_gene: TRBV7-3
len: 16
d_gene: TRBD1
CDR3aa: CASSLTGQWGTDTQYF
CDR3nt: TGTGCCAGCAGCTTAACGGGACAGTGGGGCACAGATACGCAGTATTTT

j_gene: TRBJ1-5
abundance: NA
v_gene: TRBV20-1
len: 14
d_gene: NA
CDR3aa: CSASRTASNQPQHF
CDR3nt: TGCAGTGCTAGTAGAACAGCTAGCAATCAGCCCCAGCATTTT

j_gene: TRBJ2-7
abundance: NA
v_gene: TRBV5-1
len: 13
d_gene: NA
CDR3aa: CASSLPSGYEQYF
CDR3nt: TGCGCCAGCAGCCTCCCCTCCGGGTACGAGCAGTACTTC